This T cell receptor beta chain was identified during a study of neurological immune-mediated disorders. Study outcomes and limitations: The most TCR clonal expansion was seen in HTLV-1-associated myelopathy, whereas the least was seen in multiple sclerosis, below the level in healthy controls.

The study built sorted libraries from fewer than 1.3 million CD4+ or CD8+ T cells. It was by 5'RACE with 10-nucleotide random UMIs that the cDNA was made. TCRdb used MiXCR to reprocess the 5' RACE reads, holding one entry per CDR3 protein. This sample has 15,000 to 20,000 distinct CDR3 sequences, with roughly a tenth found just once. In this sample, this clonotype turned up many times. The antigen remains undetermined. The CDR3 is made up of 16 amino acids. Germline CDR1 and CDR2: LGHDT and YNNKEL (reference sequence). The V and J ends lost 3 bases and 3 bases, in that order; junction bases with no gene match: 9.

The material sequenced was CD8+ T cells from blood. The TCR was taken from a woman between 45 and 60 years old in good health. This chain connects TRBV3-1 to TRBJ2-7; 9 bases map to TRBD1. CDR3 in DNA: TGTGCCAGCAGCCATTTTGACAGGGGGAATGGCTACGAGCAGTACTTC. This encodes CASSHFDRGNGYEQYF.